The rows below give T cell receptor beta chains drawn from one sample of a study of response to subunit inactivated influenza vaccine. TCRdb passed the RT-PCR reads through MiXCR, listing each CDR3 protein once. This sample has 500,000 to 600,000 distinct CDR3 sequences, with 13% found just once. Specimen: PBMCs from blood, collected roughly 47 days after vaccination. The receptors were gathered from a man in his fifties who received an inactivated influenza vaccine. CDR3s include the opening cysteine and the closing phenylalanine or tryptophan.

>TRBJ2-7|TRBV7-2
CASSFSGTGGSYEQYF
>TRBJ2-7|TRBV25-1
CASSEYRAPYEQYF
>TRBJ2-6|TRBV9
CASSVGWGSGANVLTF
>TRBJ2-3|TRBV29-1
CSVEAGGDTQYF
>TRBJ2-5|TRBV12-3/TRBV12-4
CASSSWAGRETQYF
>TRBJ2-1|TRBV20-1
CSASWARGRAYNEQFF
>TRBJ2-1|TRBV12-3/TRBV12-4
CASRRTSGSGDEQFF
>TRBJ2-1|TRBV12-3/TRBV12-4
CASRSGTSGRNEQFF
>TRBJ2-4|TRBV28
CASSPRTPGLQYF
>TRBJ2-7|TRBV29-1
CSVLQGSYEQYF
>TRBJ2-7|TRBV5-5
CASSLGAAGSYEQYF
>TRBJ2-1|TRBV20-1
CSARDVASNEQFF
>TRBJ2-7|TRBV7-9
CASSLGLGHEQYF
>TRBJ2-7|TRBV10-3
CAISERGAHEQYF
>TRBJ2-7|TRBV11-1
CASSLGGNDYEQYF
>TRBJ2-4|TRBV20-1
CSASRGAKNIQYF
>TRBJ1-2|TRBV29-1
CSVEDKVGGYTF
>TRBJ1-1|TRBV29-1
CSVAGQGWGMNTEAFF
>TRBJ2-5|TRBV15
CASSSGLATQETQYF
>TRBJ2-1|TRBV20-1
CSAGERLAGVDEQFF
>TRBJ1-2|TRBV19
CASSILGAHYGYTF
>TRBJ2-3|TRBV7-9
CASSPWVAPDTQYF
>TRBJ2-5|TRBV12-3/TRBV12-4
CASSLLSGVQETQYF
>TRBJ2-1|TRBV20-1
CSAKLYEQFF
>TRBJ2-1|TRBV6-1
CASSRMASYNEQFF
>TRBJ2-1|TRBV4-2
CASSPDTGGNEQFF
>TRBJ2-7|TRBV4-3
CASSQALSAGSSEQYF
>TRBJ2-5|TRBV29-1
CSAPGTGGEETQYF
>TRBJ2-3|TRBV6-5
CASSSWGNTDTQYF
>TRBJ2-2|TRBV5-6
CASSSRASGNTGELFF
>TRBJ1-4|TRBV6-2/TRBV6-3
CASSYFRIRLGEKLFF
>TRBJ2-3|TRBV29-1
CSVGIGGGTQYF